Following are 14 T cell receptor beta chains from one sample sequenced in a study of identifying expanded T cells in peripheral blood. The assay was immunoSEQ multiplex PCR, and TCRdb's table has in-frame clones only and misses some. The data contain about 97,000 clones, roughly 89% of them singletons. Sequenced input: blood. Receptors were obtained from a person between 18 and 69 years old in good health.

V usage is TRBV7-8 and J usage is TRBJ2-5; tentatively, D is TRBD2 (7 bases). Trimming pared 1 base from V and 4 bases from J, leaving 13 bases between. From germline, CDR1 is SGHVS and CDR2 FQNEAQ. The CDR3 contains 15 residues. The DNA of the CDR3 is TGTGCCAGCAGCTTAGATGGGGGCGGGGGAGAGACCCAGTACTTC. It translates to CASSLDGGGGETQYF.

This clone was recorded only once. V and J are TRBV5-1 and TRBJ2-7; the match to TRBD2 covers 9 bases. Per germline, CDR1 SGHRS and CDR2 YFSETQ. CDR3 length: 15 residues. Trimming at V came to 3 bases and at J to 5 bases, leaving 9 bases not matched to a gene. The CDR3 region is CASSYRRSGGDEQYF. The CDR3 DNA reads as TGCGCCAGCAGCTATCGACGTAGCGGGGGCGACGAGCAGTACTTC.

V and J are TRBV10-3 and TRBJ2-1, with D uncertain. CDR3 length equals 13 residues. V lost 10 bases and J lost 1, with 11 bases in between. Germline loops: CDR1 ENHRY, CDR2 SYGVKD. The DNA of the CDR3 is TGTGCCACAAACGGGTTTTCCTACAATGAGCAGTTCTTC. The encoded protein is CATNGFSYNEQFF.

The chain uses TRBV6-4 and TRBJ1-4; TRBD1 is a possible D gene (6 bases). The CDR3 length is 14 residues. Germline V gives CDR1 MRHNA, CDR2 SNTAGT. Trimming cost V 0 bases and J 12 bases, with 14 bases left between them. CDR3 loop: CASSDSKGGGELFF. Here the CDR3 DNA reads TGTGCCAGCAGTGACTCTAAAGGGGGAGGGGAACTGTTTTTT.

J is TRBJ1-1 and V is TRBV15; unclear D gene. Germline assignment: CDR1 LNHNV and CDR2 YYDKDF (reference sequence). The length of the CDR3 is 13 residues. V was pared by 6 bases and J by 11 bases, with 19 bases between. This CDR3 is CATSPRGPTGAFF. As DNA, the CDR3 is TGTGCCACCAGTCCGCGTGGACCCACTGGGGCTTTCTTT.

The chain links TRBV19 to TRBJ1-2; D may be TRBD1 (5 bases). V shed 6 bases and J shed 0 bases, with 8 bases lying between them. Germline V gene lookup returns CDR1 LNHDA and CDR2 SQIVND (reference sequence). The CDR3 contains 13 residues. The CDR3 is CASRETANYGYTF. Written as DNA, the CDR3 is TGTGCCAGTAGGGAGACAGCTAACTATGGCTACACCTTC.

In DNA, the CDR3 is TGTGCCAGCAGCAGAATACCTAGCACAGATACGCAGTATTTT. This sequence encodes CASSRIPSTDTQYF. This chain connects TRBV28 to TRBJ2-3, with unresolved D. Germline CDR1 and CDR2: MDHEN and SYDVKM. The ends were cut back, 6 bases at V and 0 bases at J, with 10 bases in the middle. The CDR3 consists of 14 residues.

The sample holds one count of this clone. The chain has TRBV4-3 and TRBJ1-4; D might be TRBD1 (6 bases). The CDR3 has 17 residues. The germline V gene encodes CDR1 LGHNA and CDR2 YSLEER. Deletions cut 3 bases from V and 7 bases from J, with 21 bases between. For the CDR3, the DNA is TGCGCCAGCAGCCAGGCCCTCCCGGGAGGGGGGAGTGAAAAACTGTTTTTT. Its protein product is CASSQALPGGGSEKLFF.

V usage is TRBV6-4 and J usage is TRBJ2-1, with 8 bases that match TRBD2. With V trimmed by 9 bases and J by 8 bases, 12 bases remained unmatched. CDR3 length: 14 amino acids. Looked up from germline, CDR1 is MRHNA and CDR2 is SNTAGT. CDR3 region: CASSGTLRGDEQFF. In nucleotides, the CDR3 is TGTGCCAGTAGCGGGACCCTTAGAGGCGATGAGCAGTTCTTC.

The rearrangement joins TRBV21-1 to TRBJ1-6; TRBD1, the table's D call, lacks a check against the DNA. TRBV21-1 corresponds to a pseudogene. This CDR3 spans 15 amino acids. As DNA, the CDR3 is TGTGCCAGCCCTAACACGGGACAGGGGGGATCACCCCTCCACTTT. Translating gives CASPNTGQGGSPLHF.

The rearrangement uses TRBV6-5 and TRBJ2-3; D is perhaps TRBD2 (5 bases). Per the germline V gene, CDR1 is MNHEY and CDR2 is SVGAGI. The CDR3 is made up of 15 amino acids. The V end lost 2 bases, the J end lost 0 bases, and 9 bases lay between the germline ends. CDR3 DNA sequence: TGTGCCAGCAGTTACGACTCGGGGAGCACAGATACGCAGTATTTT. Translating gives CASSYDSGSTDTQYF.

CDR3 nucleotides: TGTGCCAGCAGCTCCGGACAGGGGACCAACACTGAAGCTTTCTTT. Translating it yields CASSSGQGTNTEAFF. This sequence joins TRBV7-9 and TRBJ1-1; 9 bases map to TRBD1. CDR1 SEHNR and CDR2 FQNEAQ come from the germline V gene (reference sequence). CDR3 length equals 15 residues. V lost 4 bases, J lost 2 bases, and 5 bases stayed unmatched.

The chain employs TRBV4-3 and TRBJ2-2; D may be TRBD1 (6 bases). Trimming shortened V by 0 bases and J by 0 bases, and 11 bases separated the two germline ends. The CDR3 totals 17 residues. Germline CDR1 LGHNA, CDR2 YSLEER. The CDR3 bases are TGCGCCAGCAGCCAAGATGGAGCAGGGGCGAACACCGGGGAGCTGTTTTTT. It specifies CASSQDGAGANTGELFF.

The chain uses TRBV7-9 and TRBJ1-1; D remains unclear. This CDR3 region has 17 residues. V lost 1 base and J lost 4, with 19 bases in between. Germline assignment: CDR1 SEHNR and CDR2 FQNEAQ (reference sequence). In DNA form, the CDR3 reads TGTGCCAGCAGCTTAGAAGTTGGATCCGTCCGTGGCACTGAAGCTTTCTTT. This translates into CASSLEVGSVRGTEAFF.